The sequence of this T cell receptor beta chain was determined in a study of blood T cell repertoires in COVID-19. Study in general: Whether acute or convalescent, the COVID-19 samples came from the United States, Italy and Spain. PBMCs, B-cell-depleted T cells, or T cells provided the cDNA or gDNA that made up the material.

Under the authors' procedure: Estimates of nucleated cell counts were drawn from the amplification of reference gene primers. Clones were sequenced by immunoSEQ multiplex PCR, and TCRdb holds only the in-frame ones, with some missing. V and J calls and clone size follow that table, whereas D and trimming were derived from the DNA. The data show 67,000 or so clones, with about four fifths seen just once and 28% held by the top ten. Sequencing was carried out using peripheral blood. This receptor was identified in a man aged 65 to 79 with acute or convalescent COVID-19.

This CDR3 reads CASSPTGFAFF. CDR3 DNA: TGTGCCAGCAGCCCCACCGGGTTCGCTTTCTTT. The chain links TRBV6-6 to TRBJ1-1; D ambiguous. The germline V and J ends were trimmed by 6 bases and 11 bases, with 13 bases remaining between them. The CDR3 spans 11 residues. Germline loops: CDR1 MNHNY, CDR2 SVGAGI (reference sequence).